Below are 25 T cell receptor beta chains sequenced from a single sample in a study of blood T cells in healthy people across ages. Sample-barcoded 5' priming and a J-beta primer mix drove a second PCR of 7 to 11 cycles. TCRdb re-called the 5' RACE reads with MiXCR, one entry per CDR3 protein. This sample carries about 900,000 distinct CDR3 sequences, approximately 67% of them seen once, and the ten largest clones take about a quarter. The sample comprised blood. Source of these receptors: a man in his thirties or forties in good health.

The rearrangement joins TRBV7-9 to TRBJ1-1, with TRBD1 identical over 7 bases. V dropped 5 bases and J dropped 1; count of bases not matched to a gene: 7. This CDR3 has 15 amino acids. Germline V CDR1 and CDR2: SEHNR, FQNEAQ (reference sequence). The CDR3 region has the DNA TGTGCCAGCAGCGCTCGGGACAGCTGGAACACTGAAGCTTTCTTT. It encodes CASSARDSWNTEAFF.

This clonotype was seen only once. The V call is TRBV4-3, the J call TRBJ2-3; weak D call: TRBD1 (5 bases). The CDR3 loop spans 15 amino acids. Germline V lookup: CDR1 LGHNA, CDR2 YSLEER. V shed 3 bases and J shed 7 bases, with 17 bases lying between them. CDR3 DNA: TGCGCCAGCAGCCATACGCTAGGGGAAGCAAATACGCAGTATTTT. This translates into CASSHTLGEANTQYF.

V usage is TRBV12-3 or TRBV12-4 and J usage is TRBJ1-6; 10 nucleotides match TRBD1. The length of the CDR3 is 16 residues. The V segment lost 5 bases and the J segment 6 bases; nucleotides outside the gene matches: 7. In DNA, the CDR3 is TGTGCCAGCAGTAGACAGGGGGCCCATGTTAATTCACCCCTCCACTTT. Protein product: CASSRQGAHVNSPLHF.

Remarks on this clonotype: The junction shows a germline mismatch at one end, possibly a read error. The V gene is TRBV20-1, the J gene TRBJ2-1; D is perhaps TRBD2 (6 bases). This CDR3 comprises 18 residues. Per germline, CDR1 DFQATT and CDR2 SNEGSKA (reference sequence). The CDR3 spells CGARDSVASAALSDEQFF. The CDR3 DNA follows: TGCGGTGCTAGAGATTCGGTTGCTAGCGCCGCTCTTAGCGATGAGCAGTTCTTC.

The chain employs TRBV14 and TRBJ2-7, with 7 positions matching TRBD1. The V segment lost 0 bases and the J segment 6 bases; nucleotides outside the gene matches: 8. Germline CDR1 and CDR2: SGHDN and FVKESK. The CDR3 extends over 15 amino acids. The CDR3 here is CASSQDWARGCEQYF. In DNA, the CDR3 is TGTGCCAGCAGCCAAGATTGGGCCAGGGGGTGCGAGCAGTACTTC.

The rearrangement uses TRBV20-1 and TRBJ2-4, with D perhaps TRBD1 (7 bases). The J call may be incorrect, as the DNA end agrees better with TRBJ2-7. CDR3 length equals 13 residues. Germline CDR1 reads DFQATT; CDR2 reads SNEGSKA (reference sequence). In DNA, the CDR3 is TGCAGTGCCTTGCACAGGGGAGGAAACGAGCAGTACTTC. Translation gives CSALHRGGNEQYF.

This chain joins TRBV6-2 or TRBV6-3 and TRBJ2-1, with no clear D. CDR1 and CDR2 from the germline V gene are MNHEY and SVGEGT. The CDR3 is 15 residues long. Trimming pared 3 bases from V and 3 bases from J, leaving 12 bases between. The DNA of the CDR3 is TGTGCCAGCAGTTATCAGAGAAAAGGCTACAATGAGCAGTTCTTC. It encodes CASSYQRKGYNEQFF.

CDR3 coding DNA: TGCGCCAGCAGCTTGGCCGTTGGATCCGCTAACTATGGCTACACCTTC. Amino acids: CASSLAVGSANYGYTF. The J gene is TRBJ1-2, the V gene TRBV5-1; D is uncertain. This CDR3 spans 16 amino acids. The V and J ends lost 0 bases and 0 bases respectively, with 12 bases between them. The germline CDR1 and CDR2 sequences are SGHRS and YFSETQ.

The genes are TRBV6-2 or TRBV6-3 and TRBJ2-7; a possible D gene is TRBD1 (6 bases). Deletions cut 4 bases from V and 7 bases from J, with 20 bases between. There are 15 residues in the CDR3. CDR1 is MNHEY and CDR2 is SVGEGT in the germline V gene. The CDR3 DNA reads TGTGCCAGCAGTTCTGAGGGCGAACAGGGCGGAGAGCAGTACTTC. Its translation is CASSSEGEQGGEQYF.

Regarding this clonotype: One end of the junction is discordant with germline, which a read error may explain. The chain uses TRBV13 and TRBJ2-7; tentatively, D is TRBD1 (6 bases). The germline V gene encodes CDR1 PRHDT and CDR2 FYEKMQ (reference sequence). The CDR3 totals 12 residues. CDR3 sequence reads: CASSSTGTEQYF. Written as DNA, the CDR3 is TGCGCCAGCAGCTCAACAGGGACCGAGCAGTACTTC.

This clonotype was detected a few times. The chain recombines TRBV10-3 with TRBJ1-1, with 7 positions matching TRBD1. The CDR3 loop spans 14 amino acids. J lost 3 bases, V lost 2 bases, and 3 bases had no gene match. Germline V gene lookup returns CDR1 ENHRY and CDR2 SYGVKD. CDR3 region: CAISEAGGDTEAFF. The CDR3 region has the DNA TGTGCCATCAGTGAGGCAGGGGGTGACACTGAAGCTTTCTTT.

There are a few counts of this clonotype. The chain carries TRBV10-3 and TRBJ2-3; tentatively, D is TRBD2 (6 bases). V was pared by 3 bases and J by 6 bases, with 19 bases between. This CDR3 is built from 16 residues. The germline gives CDR1 ENHRY, CDR2 SYGVKD. The CDR3 protein is CAISDQGLGAADTQYF. The CDR3 region has the DNA TGTGCCATCAGTGACCAGGGACTCGGGGCAGCCGATACGCAGTATTTT.

V is TRBV5-5 and J is TRBJ1-1; D is uncertain. In germline, CDR1 is SGHKS, CDR2 YYEKEE (reference sequence). The CDR3 length is 15 residues. V was pared by 0 bases and J by 2 bases, with 11 bases between. CDR3 in DNA: TGTGCCAGCAGCTTGGCGGTGGATTTTAACACTGAAGCTTTCTTT. This codes for CASSLAVDFNTEAFF.

The V gene is TRBV4-2, the J gene TRBJ2-3; 8 positions match TRBD1. J gave up 5 bases and V 8 bases, and 18 bases lay outside the gene matches. CDR3 size: 17 residues. The germline gives CDR1 LGHNA, CDR2 YNFKEQ. The CDR3 reads CASSTSRGRGPLDTQYF. CDR3 DNA: TGTGCCAGCTCTACTTCACGGGGCAGGGGGCCATTAGATACGCAGTATTTT.

The chain employs TRBV6-4 and TRBJ2-1; possibly TRBD2 for D (5 bases). This CDR3 spans 14 amino acids. CDR1 and CDR2 from the germline V gene are MRHNA and SNTAGT. Trimming took off 8 bases at V and 0 bases at J, with 11 bases between the two ends. CDR3 residues: CASAEGSSYNEQFF. The CDR3 nucleotides are TGTGCCAGCGCCGAGGGAAGCTCCTACAATGAGCAGTTCTTC.

V is TRBV27 and J is TRBJ1-2, with TRBD1 identical over 8 bases. Germline lookup yields CDR1 MNHEY and CDR2 SMNVEV (reference sequence). Trimming removed 5 bases from V and 5 bases from J; junction bases left unmatched: 4. The CDR3 sequence is 13 residues long. This chain's CDR3 is CASSITGGYGYTF. The CDR3 DNA reads TGTGCCAGCAGTATAACAGGGGGGTATGGCTACACCTTC.

The V gene is TRBV7-3, the J gene TRBJ2-7; 8 nucleotides match TRBD1. J lost 2 bases, V lost 5 bases, and 5 bases had no gene match. The CDR3 covers 14 residues. Germline V gene data show CDR1 as SGHTA and CDR2 as FQGTGA. The CDR3: CASSKGTGPYEQYF. CDR3 sequence (DNA): TGTGCCAGCAGCAAGGGGACAGGTCCCTACGAGCAGTACTTC.

This chain joins TRBV4-2 and TRBJ1-5, with D perhaps matching TRBD1 (5 bases). The CDR3 sequence is 16 residues long. Trimming took off 0 bases at V and 10 bases at J, with 19 bases between the two ends. Germline CDR1 and CDR2: LGHNA and YNFKEQ. CDR3 sequence: CASSQDRGRDPRPQHF. Here the CDR3 DNA reads TGTGCCAGCAGCCAAGATAGAGGCAGGGACCCTCGACCCCAGCATTTT.

The gene calls are TRBV7-2 and TRBJ2-1; TRBD2 might be the D (6 bases). The end of the DNA fits TRBJ2-5 better, so the J call may be wrong. Germline V gene lookup returns CDR1 SGHTA and CDR2 FQGNSA. The CDR3 consists of 13 residues. DNA of the CDR3: TGTGCCAGCAGCGCCCGACTGGGGAGGTCCCAGTACTTC. Its translation: CASSARLGRSQYF.

This clonotype was detected only a few times. The V gene is TRBV4-3, the J gene TRBJ1-2; D unresolved. V was cut by 4 bases and J by 5 bases, with 14 bases left in between. Germline CDR1 is LGHNA and CDR2 is YSLEER. The CDR3 consists of 14 residues. The CDR3 DNA follows: TGCGCCAGCAGCCGGAACAATGTGGGGTATGGCTACACCTTC. As protein: CASSRNNVGYGYTF.

In this sample, this clonotype turned up once. The chain uses TRBV27 and TRBJ2-1; no clear D gene. The CDR3 totals 17 residues. Trimming removed 5 bases at V and 1 base at J, with 18 bases between. CDR1 is MNHEY, CDR2 SMNVEV, per germline (reference sequence). The CDR3, as DNA: TGTGCCAGCAGTACTTACGACCCCCGAATTTCCTACAATGAGCAGTTCTTC. It translates to CASSTYDPRISYNEQFF.

The chain joins TRBV9 to TRBJ2-1, with 8 bases identical to TRBD2. The J call is in doubt because the DNA end fits TRBJ2-7 better. The V gene's germline CDR1 is SGDLS and CDR2 YYNGEE. This CDR3 contains 15 residues. The CDR3 sequence is CASSVGLALVHEQYF. Written as DNA, the CDR3 is TGTGCCAGCAGCGTAGGACTAGCGCTCGTACACGAGCAGTACTTC.

V usage is TRBV7-8 and J usage is TRBJ1-4; possible D gene TRBD1, 6 bases. CDR3 size: 16 residues. Trimming cost V 4 bases and J 3 bases, with 15 bases left between them. Germline V gene sequence: CDR1 SGHVS, CDR2 FQNEAQ. The CDR3 bases are TGTGCCAGCAGCTCGGGGGCGGACGCCTCTAATGAAAAACTGTTTTTT. Protein: CASSSGADASNEKLFF.

The gene calls are TRBV7-2 and TRBJ2-7; D is perhaps TRBD1 (6 bases). The germline V and J ends were trimmed by 1 base and 3 bases, with 10 bases remaining between them. This CDR3 region has 14 residues. CDR1 and CDR2 from the germline V gene are SGHTA and FQGNSA. This chain's CDR3 is CASSLEVGGYEQYF. The CDR3 DNA reads as TGTGCCAGCAGCTTAGAAGTAGGGGGCTACGAGCAGTACTTC.

The gene calls are TRBV6-1 and TRBJ1-2, with D possibly TRBD1 on 6 matching bases. The CDR3 consists of 15 residues. From germline, CDR1 is MNHNS and CDR2 SASEGT. Trimming pared 4 bases from V and 4 bases from J, leaving 16 bases between. CDR3 sequence (DNA): TGTGCCAGCAGTGGAAGGGGCGACAGGTCCTATGGCTACACCTTC. This gives the protein CASSGRGDRSYGYTF.